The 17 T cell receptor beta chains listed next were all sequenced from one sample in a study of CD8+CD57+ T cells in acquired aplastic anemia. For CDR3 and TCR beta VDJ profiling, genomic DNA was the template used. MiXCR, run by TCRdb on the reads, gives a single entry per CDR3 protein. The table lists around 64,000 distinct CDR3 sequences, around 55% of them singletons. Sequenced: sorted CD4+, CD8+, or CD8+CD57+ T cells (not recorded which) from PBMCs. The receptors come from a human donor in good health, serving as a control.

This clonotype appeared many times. The CDR3 DNA follows: TGTGCCAGCAGCGTAGAGGGGGAAGGGCCCCAGCATTTT. It specifies CASSVEGEGPQHF. The chain couples TRBV9 to TRBJ1-5; D perhaps matches TRBD1 (6 bases). Germline loops: CDR1 SGDLS, CDR2 YYNGEE. The length of the CDR3 is 13 residues. The V and J ends lost 0 bases and 9 bases respectively, with 10 bases between them.

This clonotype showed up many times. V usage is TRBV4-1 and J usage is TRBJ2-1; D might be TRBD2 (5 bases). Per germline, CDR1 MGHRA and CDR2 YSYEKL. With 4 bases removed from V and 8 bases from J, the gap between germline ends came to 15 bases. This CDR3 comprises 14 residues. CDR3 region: CASSLFDGDDEQFF. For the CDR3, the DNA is TGCGCCAGCAGCCTTTTTGACGGGGATGATGAGCAGTTCTTC.

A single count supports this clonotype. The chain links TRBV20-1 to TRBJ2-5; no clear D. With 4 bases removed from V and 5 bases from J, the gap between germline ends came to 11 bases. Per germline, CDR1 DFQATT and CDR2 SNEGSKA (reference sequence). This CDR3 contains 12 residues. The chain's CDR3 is CSATGLAETQYF. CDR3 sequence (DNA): TGCAGTGCTACCGGCCTGGCGGAGACCCAGTACTTC.

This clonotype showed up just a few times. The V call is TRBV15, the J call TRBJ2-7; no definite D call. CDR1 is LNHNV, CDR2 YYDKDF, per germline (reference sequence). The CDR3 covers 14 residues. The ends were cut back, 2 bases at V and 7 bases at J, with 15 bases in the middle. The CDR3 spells CATSRPRYVLEQYF. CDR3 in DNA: TGTGCCACCAGCAGACCTAGGTACGTCCTTGAGCAGTACTTC.

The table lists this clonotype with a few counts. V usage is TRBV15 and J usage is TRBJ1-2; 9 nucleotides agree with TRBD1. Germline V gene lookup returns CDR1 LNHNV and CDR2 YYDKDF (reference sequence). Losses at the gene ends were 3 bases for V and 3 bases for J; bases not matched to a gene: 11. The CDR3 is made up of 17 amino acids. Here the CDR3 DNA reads TGTGCCACCAGCAGGTACAGGGGGCCCTCGGTAGACTATGGCTACACCTTC. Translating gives CATSRYRGPSVDYGYTF.

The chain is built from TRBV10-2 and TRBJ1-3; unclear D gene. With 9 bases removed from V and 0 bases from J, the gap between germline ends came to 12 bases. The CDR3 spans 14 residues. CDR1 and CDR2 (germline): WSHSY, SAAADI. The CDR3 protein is CASSDGNSGNTIYF. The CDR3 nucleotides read TGCGCCAGTAGCGACGGGAACTCTGGAAACACCATATATTTT.

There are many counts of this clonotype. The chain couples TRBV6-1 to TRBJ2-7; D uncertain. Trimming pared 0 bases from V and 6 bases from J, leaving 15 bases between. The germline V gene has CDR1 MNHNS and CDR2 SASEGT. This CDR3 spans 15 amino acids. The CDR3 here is CASSEAGFPPVEQYF. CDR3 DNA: TGTGCCAGCAGTGAAGCGGGATTCCCGCCAGTCGAGCAGTACTTC.

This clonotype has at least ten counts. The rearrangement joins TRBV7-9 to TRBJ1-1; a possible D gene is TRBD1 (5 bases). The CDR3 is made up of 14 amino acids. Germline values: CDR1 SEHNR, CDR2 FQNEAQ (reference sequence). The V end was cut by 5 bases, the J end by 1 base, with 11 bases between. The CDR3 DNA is TGTGCCAGCAGCGGAGGGGTGGGGAACACTGAAGCTTTCTTT. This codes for CASSGGVGNTEAFF.

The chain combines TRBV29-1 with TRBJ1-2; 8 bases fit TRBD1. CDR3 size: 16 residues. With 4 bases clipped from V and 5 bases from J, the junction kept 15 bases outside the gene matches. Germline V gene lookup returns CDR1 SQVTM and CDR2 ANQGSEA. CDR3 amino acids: CSVGGPGQASLYGYTF. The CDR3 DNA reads TGCAGCGTTGGGGGACCGGGACAGGCTTCGCTTTATGGCTACACCTTC.

CDR3 in amino acids: CASTRQGAYYGYTF. The CDR3 DNA reads TGTGCCAGCACCCGACAGGGGGCTTACTATGGCTACACCTTC. The rearrangement uses TRBV12-3 or TRBV12-4 and TRBJ1-2, with 10 bases that match TRBD1. The CDR3 has 14 residues. With V trimmed by 7 bases and J by 3 bases, 5 bases remained unmatched.

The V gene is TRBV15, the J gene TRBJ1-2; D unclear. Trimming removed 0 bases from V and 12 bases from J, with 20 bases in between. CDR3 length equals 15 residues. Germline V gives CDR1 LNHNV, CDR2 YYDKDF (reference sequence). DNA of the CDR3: TGTGCCACCAGCAGAGATGCCATGGTCAGGTCAGGAAACACCTTC. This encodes CATSRDAMVRSGNTF.

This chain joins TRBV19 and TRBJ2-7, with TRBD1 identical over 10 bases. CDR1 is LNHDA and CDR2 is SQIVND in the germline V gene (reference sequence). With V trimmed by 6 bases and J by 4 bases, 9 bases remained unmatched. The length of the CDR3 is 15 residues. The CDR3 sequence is CASRQPGQGSYEQYF. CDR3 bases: TGTGCCAGTAGACAACCGGGACAGGGGTCGTACGAGCAGTACTTC.

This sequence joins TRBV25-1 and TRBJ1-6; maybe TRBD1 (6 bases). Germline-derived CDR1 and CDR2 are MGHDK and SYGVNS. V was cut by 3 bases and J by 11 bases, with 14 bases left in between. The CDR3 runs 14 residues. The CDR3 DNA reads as TGTGCCAGCAGTGAGGTCCGGGACACACCACCCCTCCACTTT. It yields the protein CASSEVRDTPPLHF.

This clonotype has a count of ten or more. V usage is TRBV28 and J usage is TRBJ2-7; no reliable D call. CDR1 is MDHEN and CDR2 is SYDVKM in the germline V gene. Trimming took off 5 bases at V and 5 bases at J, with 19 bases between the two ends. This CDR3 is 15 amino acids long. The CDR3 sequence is CASSRTWGSQDEQYF. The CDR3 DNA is TGTGCCAGCAGTCGAACGTGGGGTAGCCAAGACGAGCAGTACTTC.

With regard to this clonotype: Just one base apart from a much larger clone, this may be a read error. CDR3 nucleotide sequence: TGTGCCAGCAGTAAGGCGACAGGGGGGATCACTGAAGCTTTCTTT. Its protein product is CASSKATGGITEAFF. The chain employs TRBV28 and TRBJ1-1; 9 bases match TRBD1. The CDR3 is 15 amino acids. Trimming took 5 bases from V and 4 from J; bases not matched to a gene: 8. Germline lookup yields CDR1 MDHEN and CDR2 SYDVKM.

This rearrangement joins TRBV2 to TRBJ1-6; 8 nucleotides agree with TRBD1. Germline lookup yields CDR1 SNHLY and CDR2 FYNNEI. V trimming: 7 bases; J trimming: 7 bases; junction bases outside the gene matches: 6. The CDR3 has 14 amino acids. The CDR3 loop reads CASTTDRANSPLHF. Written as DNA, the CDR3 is TGTGCCAGCACCACGGACAGGGCAAATTCACCCCTCCACTTT.

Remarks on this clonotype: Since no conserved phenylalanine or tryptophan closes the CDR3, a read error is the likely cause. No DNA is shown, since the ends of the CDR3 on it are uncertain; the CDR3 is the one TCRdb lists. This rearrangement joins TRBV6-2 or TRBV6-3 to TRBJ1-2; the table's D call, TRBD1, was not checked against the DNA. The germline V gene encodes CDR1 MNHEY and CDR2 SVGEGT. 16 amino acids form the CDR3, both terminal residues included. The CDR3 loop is CASSYLGTGSNYGHTL.